One and the same sample provided the 19 T cell receptor beta chains below, sequenced in a study of response to subunit inactivated influenza vaccine. In TCRdb, the RT-PCR reads were re-called with MiXCR into one record per CDR3 protein. The sample has around 600,000 distinct CDR3 sequences; about 11% are singletons. In addition, the sample was reused for a study of T cells expressing NK-cell markers. That report notes: The authors made TCR beta cDNA libraries by 5'RACE template switching. This switching added a universal primer site and UMIs.

The material sequenced was PBMCs from blood, taken on the day of vaccination. The receptor set was obtained from a man aged 50-60 years who received an inactivated influenza vaccine.

The V call is TRBV20-1, the J call TRBJ2-5; no clear D gene. The germline V gene has CDR1 DFQATT and CDR2 SNEGSKA (reference sequence). V was clipped by 5 bases and J by 5 bases, with 9 bases between them. The CDR3 covers 11 residues. The CDR3 is CSAFHTETQYF. CDR3 in DNA: TGCAGTGCTTTCCATACGGAGACCCAGTACTTC.

In this sample, this clonotype turned up a few times. The chain uses TRBV12-3 or TRBV12-4 and TRBJ2-3, with 9 bases fitting TRBD2. V shed 0 bases and J 1 base; nucleotides not matched to a gene: 2. The CDR3 has 16 residues. CDR3 residues: CASSLAASGGTDTQYF. In DNA form, the CDR3 reads TGTGCCAGCAGTTTAGCGGCTAGCGGGGGCACAGATACGCAGTATTTT.

The J gene is TRBJ2-3, the V gene TRBV27; 7 positions match TRBD1. Germline V gene data show CDR1 as MNHEY and CDR2 as SMNVEV (reference sequence). J gave up 3 bases and V 0 bases, and 6 bases lay outside the gene matches. The CDR3 consists of 16 residues. The CDR3, as DNA: TGTGCCAGCAGTTTATCGATTAGGGGGCAGACAGATACGCAGTATTTT. It specifies CASSLSIRGQTDTQYF.

The CDR3 DNA reads as TGTGCCAGCAGCCCGTCCGGACAGATTCATACGCAGTATTTT. Amino acid sequence: CASSPSGQIHTQYF. V and J are TRBV9 and TRBJ2-3; tentative D call: TRBD1 (6 bases). The CDR3 sequence is 14 residues long. CDR1 SGDLS and CDR2 YYNGEE come from the germline V gene. V was shortened by 4 bases and J by 7 bases, with 16 bases between the two germline ends.

The rearrangement links TRBV29-1 to TRBJ2-7; either TRBD1 or TRBD2 may fit D (5 bases each). CDR3 length: 12 amino acids. The germline V and J ends were trimmed by 7 bases and 6 bases, with 16 bases remaining between them. Germline-derived CDR1 and CDR2 are SQVTM and ANQGSEA. In nucleotides, the CDR3 is TGCAGCGCTAGGGACCCAGGGACCGAGCAGTACTTC. This sequence encodes CSARDPGTEQYF.

As concerns this clonotype: This could be a read error, since a much larger clone is one nucleotide away. The rearrangement uses TRBV3-1 and TRBJ2-3; TRBD2 matches at 10 bases. Looked up from germline, CDR1 is LGHDT and CDR2 is YNNKEL (reference sequence). This CDR3 is built from 16 residues. The CDR3 coding sequence is TGTGCCAGCGCCCAGCGGGGGGGCCTAAGCACAGAGACGCAGTATTTT. Translating gives CASAQRGGLSTETQYF.

V and J are TRBV5-1 and TRBJ2-4; 9 positions match TRBD1. The CDR3 contains 13 residues. Germline CDR1 and CDR2: SGHRS and YFSETQ. Trimming took 7 bases from V and 4 from J; bases not matched to a gene: 3. CDR3 in DNA: TGCGCCAGCTCGGGGACAGGGAAAAACATTCAGTACTTC. This sequence encodes CASSGTGKNIQYF.

V is TRBV20-1 and J is TRBJ1-6; weak D call: TRBD1 (6 bases). The V end lost 4 bases, the J end lost 0 bases, and 16 bases lay between the germline ends. Germline lookup yields CDR1 DFQATT and CDR2 SNEGSKA (reference sequence). The CDR3 is 17 residues long. The CDR3 region is CSAKIRDIGSYNSPLHF. DNA for the CDR3: TGCAGTGCTAAAATCCGGGACATCGGCTCCTATAATTCACCCCTCCACTTT.

The rearrangement joins TRBV7-8 to TRBJ1-5; the D gene is possibly TRBD1 (6 bases). The germline V and J ends were trimmed by 1 base and 0 bases, with 19 bases remaining between them. CDR3 length: 19 residues. Germline CDR1 SGHVS, CDR2 FQNEAQ. Here the CDR3 DNA reads TGTGCCAGCAGCTTAGGGGCGGGGGCCAGACCGTATAGCAATCAGCCCCAGCATTTT. Translation: CASSLGAGARPYSNQPQHF.

The table lists this clonotype with a few counts. The J gene is TRBJ1-1, the V gene TRBV11-2, with D tentatively TRBD1 (5 bases). V lost 8 bases and J 2 bases, leaving 12 bases between the germline ends. The CDR3 is made up of 13 amino acids. Germline lookup yields CDR1 SGHAT and CDR2 FQNNGV. CDR3 protein: CASEDRINTEAFF. CDR3 DNA: TGTGCCAGCGAAGACAGAATTAACACTGAAGCTTTCTTT.

The chain uses TRBV2 and TRBJ2-5; either TRBD1 or TRBD2 may fit D (5 bases each). CDR3 size: 12 residues. Germline V CDR1 and CDR2: SNHLY, FYNNEI. V was cut by 6 bases and J by 4 bases, with 9 bases left in between. CDR3 in DNA: TGTGCCAGCAGGGGGGTGGGAGAGACCCAGTACTTC. Amino acid sequence: CASRGVGETQYF.

In its sample, this clonotype was seen many times. CDR3 sequence reads: CASSFLSSGARHETQYF. Here the CDR3 DNA reads TGTGCCAGCAGTTTCCTTTCTAGCGGAGCCCGGCACGAGACCCAGTACTTC. The chain has TRBV27 and TRBJ2-5; 7 bases line up with TRBD2. CDR3 length equals 17 residues. Germline V gene sequence: CDR1 MNHEY, CDR2 SMNVEV (reference sequence). The J segment lost 5 bases and the V segment lost 3 bases, leaving 15 bases of the junction unmatched.

The chain joins TRBV7-2 to TRBJ2-1; tentative D call: TRBD2 (6 bases). Germline CDR1 SGHTA, CDR2 FQGNSA. The V end lost 2 bases, the J end lost 4 bases, and 12 bases lay between the germline ends. The CDR3 has 15 amino acids. CDR3 coding DNA: TGTGCCAGCAGCTTATGGGATAGCGGATACAATGAGCAGTTCTTC. It yields the protein CASSLWDSGYNEQFF.

The table lists this clonotype with a few counts. The chain recombines TRBV4-2 with TRBJ2-7, with 7 positions matching TRBD1. There are 14 residues in the CDR3. V dropped 3 bases and J dropped 3; count of bases not matched to a gene: 5. Germline values: CDR1 LGHNA, CDR2 YNFKEQ. The CDR3 nucleotides are TGTGCCAGCAGCCAGGACGGGACAGACTACGAGCAGTACTTC. As protein: CASSQDGTDYEQYF.

This clonotype was observed at least ten times. The V call is TRBV10-2, the J call TRBJ2-1; 8 positions match TRBD2. The CDR3 totals 15 residues. Trimming cost V 6 bases and J 9 bases; bases outside gene matches: 13. Germline CDR1 WSHSY, CDR2 SAAADI. CDR3 region: CASREKGLVSSEQFF. The CDR3 nucleotides read TGCGCCAGCAGGGAGAAGGGACTAGTCTCCAGTGAGCAGTTCTTC.

This clonotype was picked up a small number of times. This rearrangement joins TRBV4-2 to TRBJ2-5; 12 bases match TRBD2. The CDR3 is made up of 16 amino acids. V was pared by 3 bases and J by 3 bases, with 5 bases of the junction left unmatched. Germline CDR1 LGHNA, CDR2 YNFKEQ. The CDR3 coding sequence is TGTGCCAGCAGCCACGGACTAGCGGGATCGGAAGAGACCCAGTACTTC. As protein: CASSHGLAGSEETQYF.

There are a few counts of this clonotype. V gene TRBV6-2 or TRBV6-3 combines with J gene TRBJ1-2; TRBD1 matches 12 bases. Germline CDR1 reads MNHEY; CDR2 reads SVGEGT. J was trimmed by 5 bases and V by 7 bases; bases with no gene match: 17. This CDR3 region has 18 residues. CDR3 bases: TGTGCCAGCACGCAATCCGGGACAGGGGGCAGCCTCCGGTATGGCTACACCTTC. Its translation is CASTQSGTGGSLRYGYTF.

The chain combines TRBV24-1 with TRBJ2-5; 10 bases are shared with TRBD2. Germline trimming cut 2 bases from V and 5 bases from J; bases unmatched to any gene: 7. Germline V gene data show CDR1 as KGHDR and CDR2 as SFDVKD. The CDR3 is 16 amino acids. DNA of the CDR3: TGTGCCACCAGTGATTCGAGCGGGAGGGCCTGGGAGACCCAGTACTTC. Its protein product is CATSDSSGRAWETQYF.

The chain carries TRBV27 and TRBJ2-7; 10 nucleotides align to TRBD1. The CDR3 totals 16 residues. CDR1 and CDR2 (germline): MNHEY, SMNVEV (reference sequence). The ends lost 4 bases at V and 5 bases at J; junction bases unmatched: 11. The CDR3 region is CASSSLPGTGEDEQYF. The CDR3 nucleotides read TGTGCCAGCAGTTCCCTCCCCGGGACAGGGGAAGACGAGCAGTACTTC.